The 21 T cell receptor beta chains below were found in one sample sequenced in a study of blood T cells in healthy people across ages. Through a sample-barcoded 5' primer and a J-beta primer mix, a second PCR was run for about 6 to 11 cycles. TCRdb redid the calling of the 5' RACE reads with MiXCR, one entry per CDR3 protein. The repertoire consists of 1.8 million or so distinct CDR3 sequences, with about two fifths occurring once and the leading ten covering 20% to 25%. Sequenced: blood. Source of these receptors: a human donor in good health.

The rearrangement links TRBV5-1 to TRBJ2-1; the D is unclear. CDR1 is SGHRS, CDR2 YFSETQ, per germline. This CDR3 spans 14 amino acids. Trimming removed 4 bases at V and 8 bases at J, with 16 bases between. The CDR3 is CASSPLRVGDEQFF. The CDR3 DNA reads TGCGCCAGCAGCCCCCTTCGAGTAGGTGATGAGCAGTTCTTC.

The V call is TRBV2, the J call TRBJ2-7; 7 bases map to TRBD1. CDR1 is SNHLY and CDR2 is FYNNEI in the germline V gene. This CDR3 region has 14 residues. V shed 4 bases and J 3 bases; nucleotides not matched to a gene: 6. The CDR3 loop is CASSGQGPDYEQYF. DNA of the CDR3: TGTGCCAGCAGTGGACAGGGTCCGGACTACGAGCAGTACTTC.

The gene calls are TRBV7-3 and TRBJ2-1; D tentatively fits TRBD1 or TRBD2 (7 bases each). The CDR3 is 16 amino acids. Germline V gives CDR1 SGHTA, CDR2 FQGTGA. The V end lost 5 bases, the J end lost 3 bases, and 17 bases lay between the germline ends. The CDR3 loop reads CASSPQGGGFYNEQFF. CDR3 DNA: TGTGCCAGCAGCCCTCAGGGGGGGGGGTTCTACAATGAGCAGTTCTTC.

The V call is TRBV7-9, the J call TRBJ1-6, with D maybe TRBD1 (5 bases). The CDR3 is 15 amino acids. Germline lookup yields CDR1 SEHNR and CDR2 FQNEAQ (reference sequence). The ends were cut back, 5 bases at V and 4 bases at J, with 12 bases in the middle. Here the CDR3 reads CASSKDTAYNSPLHF. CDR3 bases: TGTGCCAGCAGCAAGGACACTGCTTATAATTCACCCCTCCACTTT. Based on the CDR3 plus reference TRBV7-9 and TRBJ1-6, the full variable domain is DTGVSQNPRHKITKRGQNVTFRCDPISEHNRLYWYRQTLGQGPEFLTYFQNEAQLEKSRLLSDRFSAERPKGSFSTLEIQRTEQGDSAMYLCASSKDTAYNSPLHFGNGTRLTVT.

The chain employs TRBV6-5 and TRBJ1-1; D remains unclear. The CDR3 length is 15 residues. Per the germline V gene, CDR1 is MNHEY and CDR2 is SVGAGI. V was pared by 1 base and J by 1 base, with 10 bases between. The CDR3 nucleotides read TGTGCCAGCAGTTACTTTCCCGGGGAGAACACTGAAGCTTTCTTT. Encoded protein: CASSYFPGENTEAFF.

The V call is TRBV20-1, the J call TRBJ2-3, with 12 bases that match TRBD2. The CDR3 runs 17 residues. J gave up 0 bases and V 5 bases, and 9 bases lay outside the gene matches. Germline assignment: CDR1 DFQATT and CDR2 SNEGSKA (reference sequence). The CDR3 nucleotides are TGCAGTGCTTCGAAACTAGCGGGGGGCACTAGCACAGATACGCAGTATTTT. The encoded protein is CSASKLAGGTSTDTQYF.

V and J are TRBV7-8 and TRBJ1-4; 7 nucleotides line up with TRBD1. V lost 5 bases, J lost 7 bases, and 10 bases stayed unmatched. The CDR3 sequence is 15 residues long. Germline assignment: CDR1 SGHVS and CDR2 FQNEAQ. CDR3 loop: CASSPGQVLVEKLFF. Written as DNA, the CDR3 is TGTGCCAGCAGCCCCGGACAGGTTCTTGTTGAAAAACTGTTTTTT. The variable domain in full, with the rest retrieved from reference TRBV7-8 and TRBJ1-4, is GAGVSQSPRYKVAKRGQDVALRCDPISGHVSLFWYQQALGQGPEFLTYFQNEAQLDKSGLPSDRFFAERPEGSVSTLKIQRTQQEDSAVYLCASSPGQVLVEKLFFGSGTQLSVL.

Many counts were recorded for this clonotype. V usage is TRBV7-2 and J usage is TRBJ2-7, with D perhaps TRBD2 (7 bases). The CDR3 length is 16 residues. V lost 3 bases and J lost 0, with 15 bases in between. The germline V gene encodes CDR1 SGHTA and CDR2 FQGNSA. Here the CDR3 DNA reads TGTGCCAGCAGCTTCCCTGGACAGCGGGGCTCCTACGAGCAGTACTTC. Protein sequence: CASSFPGQRGSYEQYF.

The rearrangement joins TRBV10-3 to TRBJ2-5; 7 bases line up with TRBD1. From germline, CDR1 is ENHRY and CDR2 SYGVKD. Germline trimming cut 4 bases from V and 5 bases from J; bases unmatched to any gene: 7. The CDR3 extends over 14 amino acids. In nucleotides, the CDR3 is TGTGCCATCAGTGGATCGACAGGGTGGGAGACCCAGTACTTC. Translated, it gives CAISGSTGWETQYF.

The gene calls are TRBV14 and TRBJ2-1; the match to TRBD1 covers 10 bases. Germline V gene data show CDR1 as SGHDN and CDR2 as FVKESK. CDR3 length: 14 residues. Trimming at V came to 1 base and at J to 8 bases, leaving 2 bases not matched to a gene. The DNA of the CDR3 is TGTGCCAGCAGCCAAGGACAGGGGGCTTATGAGCAGTTCTTC. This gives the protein CASSQGQGAYEQFF.

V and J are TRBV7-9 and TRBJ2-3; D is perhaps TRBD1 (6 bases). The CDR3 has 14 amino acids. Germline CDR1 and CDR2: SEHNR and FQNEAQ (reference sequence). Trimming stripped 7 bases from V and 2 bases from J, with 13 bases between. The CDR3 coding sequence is TGTGCCAGCAACAGGGATACGCTCACAGATACGCAGTATTTT. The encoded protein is CASNRDTLTDTQYF.

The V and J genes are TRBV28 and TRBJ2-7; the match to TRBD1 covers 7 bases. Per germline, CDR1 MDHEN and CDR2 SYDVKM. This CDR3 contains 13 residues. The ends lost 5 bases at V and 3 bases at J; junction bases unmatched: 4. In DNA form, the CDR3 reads TGTGCCAGCAGTGAGTACAGGGGCTACGAGCAGTACTTC. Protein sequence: CASSEYRGYEQYF.

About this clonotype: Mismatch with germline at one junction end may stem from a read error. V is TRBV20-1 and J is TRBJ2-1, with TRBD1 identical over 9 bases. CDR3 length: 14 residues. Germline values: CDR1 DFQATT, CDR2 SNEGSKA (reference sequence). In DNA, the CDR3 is TGCAGTGCTAGGCCGGGACAGGGATCTAATGAGCAGGTCTTC. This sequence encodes CSARPGQGSNEQVF.

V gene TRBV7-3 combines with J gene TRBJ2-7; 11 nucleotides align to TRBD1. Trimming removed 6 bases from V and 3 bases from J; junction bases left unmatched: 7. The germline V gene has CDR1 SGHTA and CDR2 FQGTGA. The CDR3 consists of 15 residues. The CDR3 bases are TGTGCCAGCAGTCGGACGGGACAGGGGGACTACGAGCAGTACTTC. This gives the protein CASSRTGQGDYEQYF. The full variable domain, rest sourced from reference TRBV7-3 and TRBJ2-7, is GAGVSQTPSNKVTEKGKYVELRCDPISGHTALYWYRQSLGQGPEFLIYFQGTGAADDSGLPNDRFFAVRPEGSVSTLKIQRTERGDSAVYLCASSRTGQGDYEQYFGPGTRLTVT.

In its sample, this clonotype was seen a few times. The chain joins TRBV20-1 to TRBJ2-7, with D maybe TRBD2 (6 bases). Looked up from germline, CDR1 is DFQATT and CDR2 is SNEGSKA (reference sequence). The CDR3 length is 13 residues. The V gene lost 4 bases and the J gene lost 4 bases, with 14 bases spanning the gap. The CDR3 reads CSATGGTTYEQYF. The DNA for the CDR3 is TGCAGTGCTACCGGCGGGACCACATACGAGCAGTACTTC.

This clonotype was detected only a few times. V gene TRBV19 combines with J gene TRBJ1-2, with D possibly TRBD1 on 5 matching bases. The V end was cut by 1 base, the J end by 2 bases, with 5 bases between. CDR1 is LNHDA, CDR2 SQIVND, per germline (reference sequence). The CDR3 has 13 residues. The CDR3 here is CASSIGDNYGYTF. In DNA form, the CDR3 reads TGTGCCAGTAGTATAGGGGACAACTATGGCTACACCTTC.

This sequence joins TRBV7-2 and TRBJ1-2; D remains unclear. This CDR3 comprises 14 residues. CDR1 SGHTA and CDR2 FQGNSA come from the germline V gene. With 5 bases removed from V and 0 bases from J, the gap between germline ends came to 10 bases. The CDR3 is CASSGRASNYGYTF. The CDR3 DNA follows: TGTGCCAGCAGCGGCCGGGCTTCTAACTATGGCTACACCTTC.

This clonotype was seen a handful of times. CDR3 residues: CATSRSPWRGWPDTQYF. The DNA for the CDR3 is TGTGCCACCAGCAGATCCCCCTGGAGGGGGTGGCCAGATACGCAGTATTTT. The gene calls are TRBV15 and TRBJ2-3; either TRBD1 or TRBD2 may fit D (6 bases each). Trimming removed 2 bases from V and 4 bases from J, with 19 bases in between. There are 17 residues in the CDR3. Looked up from germline, CDR1 is LNHNV and CDR2 is YYDKDF (reference sequence). The full variable domain, in which reference TRBV15 and TRBJ2-3 provide the parts outside the CDR3, is DAMVIQNPRYQVTQFGKPVTLSCSQTLNHNVMYWYQQKSSQAPKLLFHYYDKDFNNEADTPDNFQSRRPNTSFCFLDIRSPGLGDTAMYLCATSRSPWRGWPDTQYFGPGTRLTVL.

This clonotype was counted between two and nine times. The CDR3 here is CASRAGAGSCTF. CDR3 sequence (DNA): TGTGCCAGCAGAGCAGGGGCTGGGAGCTGCACCTTC. The chain recombines TRBV6-5 with TRBJ1-2, with D maybe TRBD1 (6 bases). The CDR3 runs to 12 residues. V dropped 6 bases and J dropped 13 bases, with 18 bases sitting between them. Germline V CDR1 and CDR2: MNHEY, SVGAGI.

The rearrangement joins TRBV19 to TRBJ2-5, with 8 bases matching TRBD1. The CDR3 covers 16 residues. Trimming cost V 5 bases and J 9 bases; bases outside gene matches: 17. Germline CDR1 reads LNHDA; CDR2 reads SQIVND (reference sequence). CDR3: CASSPPSTGVGEAQYF. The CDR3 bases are TGTGCCAGTAGTCCCCCTTCGACAGGGGTGGGGGAGGCCCAGTACTTC.

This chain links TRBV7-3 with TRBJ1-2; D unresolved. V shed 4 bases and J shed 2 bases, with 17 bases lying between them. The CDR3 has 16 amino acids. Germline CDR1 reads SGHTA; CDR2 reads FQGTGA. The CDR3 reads CASSSGRQNLNYGYTF. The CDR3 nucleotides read TGTGCCAGCAGCTCAGGACGGCAGAATTTAAACTATGGCTACACCTTC.